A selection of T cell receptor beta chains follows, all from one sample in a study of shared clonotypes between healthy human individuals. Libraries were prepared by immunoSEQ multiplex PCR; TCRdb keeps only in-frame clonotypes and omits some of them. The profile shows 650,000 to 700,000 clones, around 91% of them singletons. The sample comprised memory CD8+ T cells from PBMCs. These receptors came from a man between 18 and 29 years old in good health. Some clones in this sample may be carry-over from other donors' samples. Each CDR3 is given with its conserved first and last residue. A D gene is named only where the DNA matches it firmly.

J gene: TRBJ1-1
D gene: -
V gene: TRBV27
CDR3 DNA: TGTGCCAGCAGTTGGGGGCCGAACACTGAAGCTTTCTTT
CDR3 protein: CASSWGPNTEAFF

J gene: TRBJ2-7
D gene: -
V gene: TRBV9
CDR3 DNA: TGTGCCAGCAGCGGAGGGGCACAGAGCGAGCAGTACTTC
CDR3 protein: CASSGGAQSEQYF

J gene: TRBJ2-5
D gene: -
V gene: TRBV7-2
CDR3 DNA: TGTGCCAGCAGCCTTACTGTGGGGTTTCGAGAGACCCAGTACTTC
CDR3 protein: CASSLTVGFRETQYF

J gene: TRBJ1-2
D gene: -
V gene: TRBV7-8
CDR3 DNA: TGTGCCAGCAGCTTAGTGGGGGATTCAGACTATGGCTACACCTTC
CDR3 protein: CASSLVGDSDYGYTF

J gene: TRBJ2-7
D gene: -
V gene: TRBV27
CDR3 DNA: TGTGCCAGCAGTTTAACCGGCTCTGCTCTGGACGAGCAGTACTTC
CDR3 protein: CASSLTGSALDEQYF

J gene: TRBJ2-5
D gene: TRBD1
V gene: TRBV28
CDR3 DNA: TGTGCCAGCAGTTTAGGGACAGGGCTCCAAGAGACCCAGTACTTC
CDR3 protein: CASSLGTGLQETQYF

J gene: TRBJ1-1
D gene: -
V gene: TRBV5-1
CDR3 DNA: TGCGCCAGCAGCTTGCGGGGACGGGCAGTCACTGAAGCTTTCTTT
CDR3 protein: CASSLRGRAVTEAFF

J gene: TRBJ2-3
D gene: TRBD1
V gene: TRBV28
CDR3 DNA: TGTGCCAGCACTAAAGGGACAGGACACACAGATACGCAGTATTTT
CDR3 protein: CASTKGTGHTDTQYF

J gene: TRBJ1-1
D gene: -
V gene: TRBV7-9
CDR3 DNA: TGTGCCAGCAGCGCACAGGAGGCTGAAGCTTTCTTT
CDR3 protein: CASSAQEAEAFF

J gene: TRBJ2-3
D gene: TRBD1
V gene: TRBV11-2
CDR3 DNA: TGTGCCAGCAGCTTCGGACAGGGTACAGATACGCAGTATTTT
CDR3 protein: CASSFGQGTDTQYF

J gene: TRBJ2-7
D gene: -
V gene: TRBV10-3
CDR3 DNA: TGTGCCATCAGTGAGTCAAGGGTTTCCGAGCAGTACTTC
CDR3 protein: CAISESRVSEQYF

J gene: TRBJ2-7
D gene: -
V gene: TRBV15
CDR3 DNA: TGTGCCACCAGCAGAGGATCGGGACCCTCCTACGAGCAGTACTTC
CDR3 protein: CATSRGSGPSYEQYF

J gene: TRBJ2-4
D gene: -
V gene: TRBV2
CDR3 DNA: TGTGCCAGCAGTGGTGTTACTAGGAGAAGCGTGGGGAACATTCAGTACTTC
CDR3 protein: CASSGVTRRSVGNIQYF

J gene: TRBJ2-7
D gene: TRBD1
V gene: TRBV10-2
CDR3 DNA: TGCGCCAGCAGCCAACCCCGGACAGGGGGCTACGAGCAGTACTTC
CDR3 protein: CASSQPRTGGYEQYF

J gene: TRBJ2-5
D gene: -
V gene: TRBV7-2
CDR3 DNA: TGTGCCAGCAGCTTACTGTCAGGGGGGCTGGAGACCCAGTACTTC
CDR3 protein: CASSLLSGGLETQYF

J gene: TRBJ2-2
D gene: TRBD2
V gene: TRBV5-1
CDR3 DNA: TGCGCCAGCAGCTTGGGGGCACTAGCGGGTTTAAACACCGGGGAGCTGTTTTTT
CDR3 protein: CASSLGALAGLNTGELFF

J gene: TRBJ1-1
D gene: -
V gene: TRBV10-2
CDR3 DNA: TGCGCCAGCGCCATCCCTCGGTCAGGGCACCACACTGAAGCTTTCTTT
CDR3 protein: CASAIPRSGHHTEAFF

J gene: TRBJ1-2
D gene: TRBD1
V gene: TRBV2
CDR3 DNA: TGTGCCAGCAGCGATCCAATTCCGGACAGGGCGTATGGCTACACCTTC
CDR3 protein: CASSDPIPDRAYGYTF